This record covers a single TCR beta chain. Its ends do not fully match the called genes, so a read error is possible. The source of the sample is a study of tumor-infiltrating lymphocytes in primary liver carcinoma. Unsorted bulk tissue of about 19-33 mg yielded co-extracted RNA and DNA. The CDR3 is 13 amino acids. Germline values: CDR1 SGHAT, CDR2 FQDESV (reference sequence). The authors made TCR beta cDNA from 500 ng total RNA with a constant-region primer. Nested multiplex PCR, run for three rounds with slightly modified ARM-PCR, yielded TCR beta libraries. In the first two PCR rounds, TRBV1-TRBV30 forward primers were paired with a C-beta reverse primer, and each round lasted roughly 10 cycles. TCRdb used MiXCR to reprocess the multiplex PCR reads, holding one entry per CDR3 protein. The repertoire consists of roughly 32,000 distinct CDR3 sequences, with 70% to 85% occurring once and the leading ten covering 16%.

The chain links TRBV11-1 to TRBJ2-7, with TRBD1 identical over 7 bases. The sequenced sample was liver tumor tissue from sampling region 4. Subset reported: tumor region T4, right-lateral pole. The TCR sequence derives from a man between 35 and 55 years old with primary liver carcinoma and hepatitis B virus infection. The CDR3: CATRGKQSYEQYF. In nucleotides, the CDR3 is TGTGCCACCAGGGGGAAGCAATCCTACGAGCAATACTTC.